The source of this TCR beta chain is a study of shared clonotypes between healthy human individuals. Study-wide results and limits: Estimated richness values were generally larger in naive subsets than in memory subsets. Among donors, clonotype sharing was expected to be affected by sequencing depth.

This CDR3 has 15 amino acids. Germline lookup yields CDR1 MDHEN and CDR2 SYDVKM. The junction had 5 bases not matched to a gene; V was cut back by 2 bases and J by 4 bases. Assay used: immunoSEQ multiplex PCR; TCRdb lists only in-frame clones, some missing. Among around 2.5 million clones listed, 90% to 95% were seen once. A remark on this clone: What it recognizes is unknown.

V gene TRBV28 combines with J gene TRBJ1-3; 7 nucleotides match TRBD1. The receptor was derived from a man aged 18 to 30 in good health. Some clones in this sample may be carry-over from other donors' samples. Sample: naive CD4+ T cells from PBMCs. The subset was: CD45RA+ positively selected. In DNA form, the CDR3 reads TGTGCCAGCAGTTTAAGGGGGCGTAGGGGAAACACCATATATTTT. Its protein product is CASSLRGRRGNTIYF.